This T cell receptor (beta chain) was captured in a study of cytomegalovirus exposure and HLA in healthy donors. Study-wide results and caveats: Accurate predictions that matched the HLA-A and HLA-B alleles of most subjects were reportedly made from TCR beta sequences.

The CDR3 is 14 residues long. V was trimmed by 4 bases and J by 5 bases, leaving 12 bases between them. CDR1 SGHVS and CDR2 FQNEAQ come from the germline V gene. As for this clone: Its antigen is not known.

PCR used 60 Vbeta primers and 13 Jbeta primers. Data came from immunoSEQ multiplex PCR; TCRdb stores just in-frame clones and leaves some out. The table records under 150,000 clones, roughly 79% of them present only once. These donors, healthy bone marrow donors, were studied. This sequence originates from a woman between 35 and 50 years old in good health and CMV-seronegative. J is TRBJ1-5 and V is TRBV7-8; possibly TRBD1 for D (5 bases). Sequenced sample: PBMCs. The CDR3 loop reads CASSSQGEDQPQHF. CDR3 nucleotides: TGTGCCAGCAGCTCTCAGGGTGAGGATCAGCCCCAGCATTTT.